This T cell receptor (beta chain) was found in a study of shared clonotypes between healthy human individuals. Sequencing used immunoSEQ multiplex PCR; TCRdb keeps in-frame clones, though not all of them. The repertoire holds approximately 2.1 million clones, 93% seen once, with 0.39% in the top ten. Germline V gene lookup returns CDR1 SGHAT and CDR2 FQNNGV. V was trimmed by 0 bases and J by 4 bases, leaving 4 bases between them. The CDR3 totals 13 residues. Everyone who donated was a Caucasian adult who lived in Nashville, Tennessee. Concerning this clone itself: At the DNA level, this CDR3 is encoded by other sequences in the same sample as well.

The chain employs TRBV11-2 and TRBJ2-1; D not resolved. The TCR sequence derives from a man aged 18 to 30 in good health. Some clones in this sample may be carry-over from other donors' samples. The sequenced material came from naive CD4+ T cells from PBMCs. Specified subset: CD45RA+ positively selected. The CDR3 bases are TGTGCCAGCAGCTTAGATTTATACAATGAGCAGTTCTTC. Translated: CASSLDLYNEQFF.